These 10 T cell receptor beta chains originate from one sample sequenced in a study of blood T cell repertoires in COVID-19. Libraries were prepared by immunoSEQ multiplex PCR; TCRdb keeps only in-frame clonotypes and omits some of them. There are about 100,000 clones in the sample; 80% occur only once, and over 30% lies in the top ten. Sequences were obtained from peripheral blood. The receptor set was obtained from a man aged 65 to 79 with active or convalescent COVID-19.

Only one count was recorded for this clone. The chain combines TRBV6-2 or TRBV6-3 with TRBJ1-5; TRBD1 matches at 9 bases. In germline, CDR1 is MNHEY, CDR2 SVGEGT. Trimming took 4 bases from V and 3 from J; bases not matched to a gene: 16. This CDR3 region has 19 residues. The CDR3 loop reads CASSSAISTGTGTNQPQHF. In DNA, the CDR3 is TGTGCCAGCAGTTCCGCCATCTCAACCGGGACAGGGACCAATCAGCCCCAGCATTTT.

V gene TRBV7-6 combines with J gene TRBJ1-1; perhaps TRBD1 as D (6 bases). CDR1 is SGHVS and CDR2 is FNYEAQ in the germline V gene. The V gene lost 3 bases and the J gene lost 2 bases, with 10 bases spanning the gap. This CDR3 is built from 14 residues. DNA of the CDR3: TGTGCCAGCAGCTTCGCAGGGGCAAACACTGAAGCTTTCTTT. Residues: CASSFAGANTEAFF.

This clone was counted between two and nine times. The chain recombines TRBV24-1 with TRBJ1-6; D might be TRBD1 (6 bases). Germline lookup yields CDR1 KGHDR and CDR2 SFDVKD. The germline V and J ends were trimmed by 5 bases and 9 bases, with 10 bases remaining between them. The CDR3 spans 13 residues. CDR3 nucleotide sequence: TGTGCCACCAGTGCAACAGGGTTTTCACCCCTCCACTTT. It codes for CATSATGFSPLHF.

The J gene is TRBJ2-7, the V gene TRBV4-3; weak D call: TRBD1 (6 bases). The V end was cut by 0 bases, the J end by 5 bases, with 11 bases between. The CDR3 runs to 14 residues. CDR1 and CDR2 (germline): LGHNA, YSLEER. CDR3 sequence (DNA): TGCGCCAGCAGCCAAGATAGGGGGAGTGACGAGCAGTACTTC. Encoded protein: CASSQDRGSDEQYF.

This clone has only one observation. This chain links TRBV7-2 with TRBJ2-1; 7 bases agree with TRBD1. Germline V gene data show CDR1 as SGHTA and CDR2 as FQGNSA. The V gene end was trimmed by 2 bases and the J gene end by 7 bases; junction bases not matched to a gene: 5. CDR3 length equals 14 residues. CDR3 protein: CASSLQTGTNEQFF. The CDR3 DNA sequence: TGTGCCAGCAGCTTACAGACAGGGACGAATGAGCAGTTCTTC.

This chain joins TRBV4-3 and TRBJ1-1; perhaps TRBD1 as D (6 bases). Between the trimmed V and J ends, which lost 5 bases and 3 bases, there was a span of 10 bases. The CDR3 is 13 residues long. Germline-derived CDR1 and CDR2 are LGHNA and YSLEER. The chain's CDR3 is CASSNGQYTEAFF. DNA for the CDR3: TGCGCCAGCAGCAACGGACAGTACACTGAAGCTTTCTTT.

The chain uses TRBV27 and TRBJ2-7; D unclear. The CDR3 contains 13 residues. V gave up 3 bases and J gave up 2 bases, with 8 bases separating them. Germline CDR1 and CDR2: MNHEY and SMNVEV (reference sequence). The CDR3: CASSFLGTYEQYF. CDR3 sequence (DNA): TGTGCCAGCAGTTTCCTAGGAACCTACGAGCAGTACTTC.

This clone rates as medium-sized. The chain employs TRBV7-8 and TRBJ1-5; D is perhaps TRBD1 (6 bases). Germline V gene sequence: CDR1 SGHVS, CDR2 FQNEAQ. V shed 4 bases and J shed 7 bases, with 11 bases lying between them. The CDR3 length is 13 residues. CDR3 nucleotides: TGTGCCAGCAGCTCGGGGGGGCGGCAGCCCCAGCATTTT. Translation gives CASSSGGRQPQHF.

The V and J genes are TRBV4-2 and TRBJ2-2; 8 bases are shared with TRBD1. Germline CDR1 is LGHNA and CDR2 is YNFKEQ. This CDR3 has 15 amino acids. The V gene end was trimmed by 3 bases and the J gene end by 1 base; junction bases not matched to a gene: 1. DNA for the CDR3: TGTGCCAGCAGCCAGGGACAGGAGAACACCGGGGAGCTGTTTTTT. This codes for CASSQGQENTGELFF.

This chain connects TRBV20-1 to TRBJ2-7, with D maybe TRBD1 (6 bases). Trimming removed 5 bases at V and 8 bases at J, with 13 bases between. The CDR3 sequence is 11 residues long. The germline CDR1 and CDR2 sequences are DFQATT and SNEGSKA (reference sequence). CDR3 sequence: CSADGTPKQYF. The DNA of the CDR3 is TGCAGTGCTGACGGGACACCGAAGCAGTACTTC.